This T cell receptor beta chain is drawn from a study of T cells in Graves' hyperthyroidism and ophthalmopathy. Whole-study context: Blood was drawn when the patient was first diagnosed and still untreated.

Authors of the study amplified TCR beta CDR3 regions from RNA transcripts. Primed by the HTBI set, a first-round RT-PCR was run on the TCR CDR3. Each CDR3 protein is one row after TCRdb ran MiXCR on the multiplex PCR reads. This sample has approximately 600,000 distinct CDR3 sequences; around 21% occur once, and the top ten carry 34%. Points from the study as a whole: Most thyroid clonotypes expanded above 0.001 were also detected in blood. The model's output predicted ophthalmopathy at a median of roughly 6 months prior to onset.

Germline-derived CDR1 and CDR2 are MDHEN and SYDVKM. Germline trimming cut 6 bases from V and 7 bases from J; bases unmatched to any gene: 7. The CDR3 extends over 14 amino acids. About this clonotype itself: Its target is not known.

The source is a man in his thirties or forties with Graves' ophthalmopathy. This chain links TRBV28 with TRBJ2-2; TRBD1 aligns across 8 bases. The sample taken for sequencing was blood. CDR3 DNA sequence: TGTGCCAGCAGACCGCAGGGGGCGGTCGGGGAGCTGTTTTTT. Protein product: CASRPQGAVGELFF.